This T cell receptor beta chain was obtained from a study of cytomegalovirus exposure and HLA in healthy donors. General study results and limits: Across donors, sequencing depth was assumed by presence/absence analyses to be roughly uniform. Analysis was carried out at a later point, and it linked a missense DCLRE1C variant to TCR beta V- and J-gene trimming.

Germline lookup yields CDR1 SGHAT and CDR2 FQDESV (reference sequence). This CDR3 is built from 15 residues. V was cut by 5 bases and J by 5 bases, with 18 bases left in between. Comments on this clone: Its antigen remains unidentified.

The PCR ran on 60 Vbeta and 13 Jbeta primers. Produced via immunoSEQ multiplex PCR; TCRdb's table is partial and in-frame only. The table records 150,000 to 200,000 clones, around 83% of them present only once. The sample was PBMCs. V usage is TRBV11-1 and J usage is TRBJ2-5; the D gene is possibly TRBD1 (5 bases). This TCR was recovered from a man between 50 and 59 years old in good health and CMV-seropositive. The CDR3 loop reads CASSPRQGIRETQYF. In DNA form, the CDR3 reads TGTGCCAGCAGCCCCAGGCAGGGTATAAGGGAGACCCAGTACTTC.